Listed here are 12 T cell receptor beta chains from one sample, sequenced in a study of molecular identifiers for immune sequencing clone quantification. TCRdb passed the PCR reads through MiXCR, listing each CDR3 protein once. The data contain around 70,000 distinct CDR3 sequences, under 20% of them singletons. The sequenced material came from naive CD8+ T cells from blood, with Jurkat cell RNA spiked in. Subset here: FACS-sorted CD8+CD4-CCR7+CD45RA+ naive T cells. These receptor sequences come from a human donor in good health. Some libraries in this study had Jurkat cell RNA spiked in.

In the case of this clonotype: Since a much larger clone is just one base distant, this may be a read error. The chain couples TRBV5-3 to TRBJ2-2, with TRBD1 matching 7 bases. TRBV5-3 qualifies as an ORF whose function is uncertain. The CDR3 consists of 14 residues. CDR3 nucleotides: TGTGCCAGCAGCGTACAGGGGAACACCGGGGAGCCGTTTTTT. As protein: CASSVQGNTGEPFF.

This clonotype has at least ten counts. The rearrangement joins TRBV4-1 to TRBJ2-3, with TRBD2 as a possible D gene (5 bases). The ends were cut back, 0 bases at V and 14 bases at J, with 18 bases in the middle. CDR1 is MGHRA and CDR2 is YSYEKL in the germline V gene. The CDR3 contains 14 residues. CDR3 region: CASSQEYPGPAGYF. The CDR3 region has the DNA TGCGCCAGCAGCCAAGAGTACCCCGGGCCCGCGGGGTATTTT.

As for this clonotype: The junction departs from germline at one end; a sequencing error may be responsible. CDR3 loop: CASSLRLPTNTGELFF. The CDR3 bases are TGTGCCAGCAGCTTAAGACTTCCGACGAACACAGGGGAGCTGTTTTTT. The rearrangement links TRBV7-9 to TRBJ2-2, with D uncertain. Germline V gene lookup returns CDR1 SEHNR and CDR2 FQNEAQ (reference sequence). This CDR3 has 16 amino acids.

There are many counts of this clonotype. This chain uses TRBV9 with TRBJ2-7; 10 bases align to TRBD2. This CDR3 is built from 14 residues. Germline V gene lookup returns CDR1 SGDLS and CDR2 YYNGEE. J gave up 7 bases and V 4 bases, and 8 bases lay outside the gene matches. The CDR3 DNA reads as TGTGCCAGCAGCCCTAGCGGGAGCTCAAGGGAGCAGTACTTC. Translated, it gives CASSPSGSSREQYF.

This clonotype was recorded many times. CDR3 nucleotides: TGTGCCAGCAGTAGTAGACAAGAGACCCAGTACTTC. Translating gives CASSSRQETQYF. The chain joins TRBV27 to TRBJ2-5, with no clear D. Per the germline V gene, CDR1 is MNHEY and CDR2 is SMNVEV (reference sequence). The length of the CDR3 is 12 residues. V was clipped by 5 bases and J by 2 bases, with 6 bases between them.

Many counts were recorded for this clonotype. This CDR3 is CASSLALGGRQETQYF. DNA of the CDR3: TGTGCCAGCAGCTTAGCGCTGGGCGGGAGACAAGAGACCCAGTACTTC. The rearrangement joins TRBV7-2 to TRBJ2-5; 7 bases map to TRBD2. The CDR3 is 16 residues long. The germline gives CDR1 SGHTA, CDR2 FQGNSA. J was trimmed by 2 bases and V by 0 bases; bases with no gene match: 6.

This clonotype was observed many times. The chain is built from TRBV24-1 and TRBJ2-2; 15 bases fit TRBD2. From germline, CDR1 is KGHDR and CDR2 SFDVKD. This CDR3 is built from 18 residues. V was clipped by 5 bases and J by 3 bases; unmatched bases: 6. The CDR3 sequence: CATSVPGLAGGDTGELFF. CDR3 DNA sequence: TGTGCCACCAGTGTCCCGGGACTAGCGGGAGGCGACACCGGGGAGCTGTTTTTT.

Many counts were recorded for this clonotype. This rearrangement joins TRBV4-1 to TRBJ2-6, with D possibly being TRBD1 (5 bases). V shed 3 bases and J shed 0 bases, with 9 bases lying between them. This CDR3 comprises 16 residues. Germline V gene data show CDR1 as MGHRA and CDR2 as YSYEKL. The CDR3 is CASSQGHGSGANVLTF. The CDR3 region has the DNA TGCGCCAGCAGCCAGGGGCATGGCTCTGGGGCCAACGTCCTGACTTTC.

This clonotype was recorded many times. V gene TRBV27 combines with J gene TRBJ2-3; D uncertain. The germline CDR1 and CDR2 sequences are MNHEY and SMNVEV (reference sequence). Between the trimmed V and J ends, which lost 1 base and 1 base, there was a span of 9 bases. The CDR3 is made up of 15 amino acids. CDR3 loop: CASSLFGPGTDTQYF. The CDR3 region has the DNA TGTGCCAGCAGTTTATTTGGACCCGGCACAGATACGCAGTATTTT.

About this clonotype: A clone one base away is much larger, so this may be a read error. V gene TRBV6-2 or TRBV6-3 combines with J gene TRBJ2-7; 9 nucleotides align to TRBD2. The CDR3 spans 14 residues. CDR1 and CDR2 from the germline V gene are MNHEY and SVGEGT. This CDR3 is CAGSYELAGYEQYF. In nucleotides, the CDR3 is TGTGCCGGCAGTTACGAACTAGCGGGCTACGAGCAGTACTTC.

This clonotype was seen ten or more times. Here the CDR3 reads CASSLLRPNRAEAFF. The CDR3 coding sequence is TGTGCCAGCAGTTTACTAAGGCCTAACCGGGCTGAAGCTTTCTTT. The chain links TRBV27 to TRBJ1-1; no firm D call. Germline V gives CDR1 MNHEY, CDR2 SMNVEV (reference sequence). The CDR3 contains 15 residues. V was pared by 2 bases and J by 6 bases, with 16 bases between.

This clonotype came up a few times. This sequence joins TRBV2 and TRBJ2-7; perhaps TRBD2 as D (5 bases). Germline loops: CDR1 SNHLY, CDR2 FYNNEI. The CDR3 sequence is 14 residues long. Trimming stripped 2 bases from V and 3 bases from J, with 11 bases between. CDR3 coding DNA: TGTGCCAGCAGTGAAATCCCGGGGATCTACGAGCAGTACTTC. It is translated as CASSEIPGIYEQYF.